Each of the 2 T cell receptor beta chains below was sequenced from the same sample in a study of OX40 agonist ivuxolimab in advanced cancers. Sequenced by immunoSEQ multiplex PCR; TCRdb stores in-frame clones only, minus some. In the table there are 78,000 or so clones, approximately 90% of which are singletons. Sequencing was performed on CD4+ or CD8+ T cells sorted from blood, taken in a trial of the OX40 agonist ivuxolimab. Every receptor here comes from an adult with an advanced solid tumor such as melanoma, head and neck, liver or kidney cancer.

The V and J genes are TRBV2 and TRBJ1-2, with a tentative D call TRBD1 (6 bases). Per the germline V gene, CDR1 is SNHLY and CDR2 is FYNNEI. V was trimmed by 8 bases and J by 5 bases, leaving 12 bases between them. CDR3 length: 12 amino acids. CDR3 region: CASGGPTYGYTF. The CDR3 region has the DNA TGTGCCAGCGGGGGCCCTACGTATGGCTACACCTTC.

V and J are TRBV11-3 and TRBJ1-1; D call uncertain. V dropped 2 bases and J dropped 3 bases, with 7 bases sitting between them. The CDR3 is made up of 13 amino acids. Germline loops: CDR1 SGHNT, CDR2 YENEEA. The CDR3 spells CASSLTRHTEAFF. CDR3 in DNA: TGTGCCAGCAGCTTAACGCGTCACACTGAAGCTTTCTTT.